One sample yielded the 29 T cell receptor beta chains listed below, sequenced in a study of T cells in Graves' hyperthyroidism and ophthalmopathy. TCR beta CDR3 regions were amplified from RNA. TCR CDR3 underwent first-round RT-PCR with the HTBI primer set. TCRdb re-called the multiplex PCR reads through MiXCR, storing one row per CDR3 protein. The data show roughly 300,000 distinct CDR3 sequences, over 20% seen once. The sequencing sample was made of blood. These receptors were taken from a woman between 50 and 59 years old with Graves' hyperthyroidism.

This clonotype was observed at least ten times. The chain has TRBV7-9 and TRBJ1-3; TRBD1 might be the D (5 bases). Germline-derived CDR1 and CDR2 are SEHNR and FQNEAQ (reference sequence). The CDR3 consists of 15 residues. V was shortened by 5 bases and J by 0 bases, with 11 bases between the two germline ends. CDR3 DNA sequence: TGTGCCAGCAGCCCGGACATACTCTCTGGAAACACCATATATTTT. Protein product: CASSPDILSGNTIYF.

This clonotype was counted only a few times. The chain is built from TRBV6-1 and TRBJ1-5, with D hard to call. The CDR3 extends over 15 amino acids. Germline loops: CDR1 MNHNS, CDR2 SASEGT. Trimming removed 5 bases at V and 3 bases at J, with 14 bases between. Here the CDR3 DNA reads TGTGCCAGCAGTCGAAAGTTCGAGATCAATCAGCCCCAGCATTTT. Its protein product is CASSRKFEINQPQHF.

This clonotype was recorded a few times. Here the CDR3 reads CASSLAAGGAYNEQFF. The DNA for the CDR3 is TGTGCCAGCAGTTTAGCAGCAGGGGGCGCCTACAATGAGCAGTTCTTC. The chain is built from TRBV12-3 or TRBV12-4 and TRBJ2-1, with 8 bases aligning to TRBD1. The CDR3 contains 16 residues. V was clipped by 0 bases and J by 2 bases; unmatched bases: 3.

This clonotype was observed a few times. This may arise from a read error, as a much more abundant clone is one base away. The chain is built from TRBV12-3 or TRBV12-4 and TRBJ1-6; TRBD1 is a possible D gene (6 bases). The length of the CDR3 is 13 residues. V was trimmed by 6 bases and J by 10 bases, leaving 13 bases between them. CDR3 in DNA: TGTGCCAGCAGGCTAGAGGGGGACTCACCCCTCCACTTT. Its protein is CASRLEGDSPLHF.

This clonotype showed up many times. The rearrangement links TRBV3-1 to TRBJ2-7; D gene ambiguous. This CDR3 contains 12 residues. With 3 bases removed from V and 1 base from J, the gap between germline ends came to 4 bases. CDR1 and CDR2 from the germline V gene are LGHDT and YNNKEL (reference sequence). The CDR3, as DNA: TGTGCCAGCAGCCATGGATCCTACGAGCAGTACTTC. Protein sequence: CASSHGSYEQYF.

This clonotype was detected ten times or more. The chain combines TRBV11-1 with TRBJ2-2; 10 bases match TRBD2. This CDR3 has 15 residues. J was trimmed by 4 bases and V by 3 bases; bases with no gene match: 2. Looked up from germline, CDR1 is SGHAT and CDR2 is FQDESV (reference sequence). As DNA, the CDR3 is TGTGCCAGCAGCTTGTCTAGCGGGGGCACCGGGGAGCTGTTTTTT. Amino acid sequence: CASSLSSGGTGELFF.

Only a few counts were recorded for this clonotype. This chain joins TRBV28 and TRBJ2-3, with TRBD1 matching over 9 bases. The J segment lost 5 bases and the V segment lost 0 bases, leaving 12 bases of the junction unmatched. The length of the CDR3 is 18 residues. The germline gives CDR1 MDHEN, CDR2 SYDVKM. The CDR3 reads CASSLWGGGQGELDTQYF. The CDR3 DNA is TGTGCCAGCAGTTTATGGGGGGGGGGACAGGGAGAATTAGATACGCAGTATTTT. The whole variable domain, filled in from reference TRBV28 and TRBJ2-3, reads DVKVTQSSRYLVKRTGEKVFLECVQDMDHENMFWYRQDPGLGLRLIYFSYDVKMKEKGDIPEGYSVSREKKERFSLILESASTNQTSMYLCASSLWGGGQGELDTQYFGPGTRLTVL.

This clonotype was detected ten times or more. The chain recombines TRBV2 with TRBJ1-2, with a tentative D call TRBD1 (5 bases). CDR3 size: 13 residues. CDR1 is SNHLY, CDR2 FYNNEI, per germline. V gave up 2 bases and J gave up 8 bases, with 12 bases separating them. The CDR3 region has the DNA TGTGCCAGCAGTGAATTTGGGGCAGGAGGCTACACCTTC. As protein: CASSEFGAGGYTF.

This clonotype was counted ten times or more. The chain is built from TRBV28 and TRBJ1-2; TRBD1 matches at 7 bases. The CDR3 loop spans 13 amino acids. V dropped 8 bases and J dropped 3; count of bases not matched to a gene: 6. The germline V gene has CDR1 MDHEN and CDR2 SYDVKM. Written as DNA, the CDR3 is TGTGCCAGCGGCGGACAGGACTACTATGGCTACACCTTC. Translating it yields CASGGQDYYGYTF.

This clonotype appeared many times. The CDR3 region has the DNA TGTGCCAGCAGCTTTACAGAATACGAGCAGTACTTC. Its translation: CASSFTEYEQYF. The V gene is TRBV7-9, the J gene TRBJ2-7; D gene uncertain. The length of the CDR3 is 12 residues. V lost 3 bases to trimming and J lost 4 bases, with 7 bases between them. Germline CDR1 SEHNR, CDR2 FQNEAQ (reference sequence).

The genes are TRBV19 and TRBJ1-2; tentative D call: TRBD1 (6 bases). CDR1 LNHDA and CDR2 SQIVND come from the germline V gene (reference sequence). This CDR3 comprises 17 residues. Trimming removed 7 bases at V and 3 bases at J, with 24 bases between. CDR3 DNA sequence: TGTGCCAGTACCCGTCGCAGTTCGTCAGGGGATGACTATGGCTACACCTTC. This encodes CASTRRSSSGDDYGYTF.

As for this clonotype: The junction and the germline gene differ at one end; a read error may be behind it. The rearrangement links TRBV11-2 to TRBJ1-2, with unresolved D. This CDR3 contains 17 residues. Per the germline V gene, CDR1 is SGHAT and CDR2 is FQNNGV. DNA for the CDR3: TGTGCCATCAGCTTAGATCATTCTAGGTTCGTCAACTATGGCTACACCTTC. It yields the protein CAISLDHSRFVNYGYTF.

The V gene is TRBV28, the J gene TRBJ2-3; D is uncertain. Germline values: CDR1 MDHEN, CDR2 SYDVKM. V shed 6 bases and J shed 3 bases, with 13 bases lying between them. This CDR3 is built from 14 residues. Written as DNA, the CDR3 is TGTGCCAGCAGCCGTAGTACTACAACAGATACGCAGTATTTT. Amino acid sequence: CASSRSTTTDTQYF.

There are many counts of this clonotype. V usage is TRBV20-1 and J usage is TRBJ2-7; D not resolved. CDR1 DFQATT and CDR2 SNEGSKA come from the germline V gene (reference sequence). Trimming left V 4 bases short and J 4 bases short, with 11 bases between. This CDR3 contains 12 residues. CDR3 DNA sequence: TGCAGTGCTACGCCTCCCTCTTACGAGCAGTACTTC. Translation: CSATPPSYEQYF.

V and J are TRBV18 and TRBJ2-3, with TRBD2 matching 8 bases. The CDR3 is made up of 19 amino acids. CDR1 is KGHSH, CDR2 LQKENI, per germline. The junction had 20 bases not matched to a gene; V was cut back by 5 bases and J by 4 bases. CDR3 nucleotides: TGTGCCAGCTCAACCTATTCCAGCGGGAGTTGGGCGTCCGCAGATACGCAGTATTTT. The encoded protein is CASSTYSSGSWASADTQYF.

CDR3 in DNA: TGTGCCAGCAGCCAACCGTTTGGAGAGCAGTACTTC. The encoded protein is CASSQPFGEQYF. This chain joins TRBV5-5 and TRBJ2-7; D unresolved. Trimming cost V 4 bases and J 7 bases, with 12 bases left between them. Germline loops: CDR1 SGHKS, CDR2 YYEKEE (reference sequence). The CDR3 runs 12 residues. The complete variable domain, with remaining parts taken from reference TRBV5-5 and TRBJ2-7, reads DAGVTQSPTHLIKTRGQQVTLRCSPISGHKSVSWYQQVLGQGPQFIFQYYEKEERGRGNFPDRFSARQFPNYSSELNVNALLLGDSALYLCASSQPFGEQYFGPGTRLTVT.

V is TRBV11-2 and J is TRBJ1-2, with no clear D. CDR1 and CDR2 from the germline V gene are SGHAT and FQNNGV. This CDR3 has 14 residues. V lost 2 bases and J lost 8, with 15 bases in between. In nucleotides, the CDR3 is TGTGCCAGCAGCTTATCCGGAGGGAGTAGCGGCTACACCTTC. Its translation: CASSLSGGSSGYTF.

This clonotype was picked up many times. The chain recombines TRBV5-1 with TRBJ2-1; 10 bases align to TRBD2. CDR3 size: 16 residues. V shed 0 bases, J shed 4 bases, and the junction held 4 bases outside the gene matches. Germline V lookup: CDR1 SGHRS, CDR2 YFSETQ. Written as DNA, the CDR3 is TGCGCCAGCAGCTTGGAAACTAGCGGGGTTTACAATGAGCAGTTCTTC. Amino acid sequence: CASSLETSGVYNEQFF.

The V gene is TRBV7-9, the J gene TRBJ2-3, with 13 positions matching TRBD2. The CDR3 has 18 residues. The J segment lost 1 base and the V segment lost 5 bases, leaving 9 bases of the junction unmatched. In germline, CDR1 is SEHNR, CDR2 FQNEAQ (reference sequence). In nucleotides, the CDR3 is TGTGCCAGCAGCCAAAAACTAGCGGGGGGGCAGGGCACAGATACGCAGTATTTT. This sequence encodes CASSQKLAGGQGTDTQYF.

This clonotype was recorded many times. The chain joins TRBV9 to TRBJ2-1; D call uncertain. V lost 0 bases and J lost 8, with 12 bases in between. The germline CDR1 and CDR2 sequences are SGDLS and YYNGEE. The CDR3 covers 14 residues. The CDR3 loop is CASSVADSDYEQFF. CDR3 in DNA: TGTGCCAGCAGCGTAGCTGACTCAGACTATGAGCAGTTCTTC.

This clonotype was counted between two and nine times. CDR3 nucleotide sequence: TGCGCCAGCAGCTTGGTGGGGACCGTCTACGAGCAGTACTTC. Residues: CASSLVGTVYEQYF. The chain couples TRBV5-1 to TRBJ2-7; D may match TRBD1 or TRBD2 (5 bases each). V shed 0 bases and J shed 3 bases, with 10 bases lying between them. This CDR3 has 14 amino acids. Germline CDR1 reads SGHRS; CDR2 reads YFSETQ.

The J gene is TRBJ2-3, the V gene TRBV9; D is uncertain. CDR1 SGDLS and CDR2 YYNGEE come from the germline V gene. This CDR3 is 15 amino acids long. The germline V and J ends were trimmed by 0 bases and 1 base, with 9 bases remaining between them. DNA of the CDR3: TGTGCCAGCAGCGTAGAACCTGGGCGCACAGATACGCAGTATTTT. Translation: CASSVEPGRTDTQYF.

In this sample, this clonotype turned up many times. V and J are TRBV5-8 and TRBJ2-7; maybe TRBD2 (7 bases). Germline loops: CDR1 SGHTS, CDR2 YDEGEE. The CDR3 spans 15 residues. V lost 1 base and J lost 2, with 13 bases in between. Written as DNA, the CDR3 is TGTGCCAGCAGCTTGAGGGGGGGGGAAACCTACGAGCAGTACTTC. Residues: CASSLRGGETYEQYF.

This sequence joins TRBV19 and TRBJ1-1; D not certain. Germline V gene lookup returns CDR1 LNHDA and CDR2 SQIVND (reference sequence). The CDR3 runs to 14 residues. The germline V and J ends were trimmed by 3 bases and 0 bases, with 8 bases remaining between them. The chain's CDR3 is CASSIVGLNTEAFF. The CDR3 bases are TGTGCCAGTAGTATTGTAGGGTTGAACACTGAAGCTTTCTTT.

Many counts were recorded for this clonotype. The chain joins TRBV27 to TRBJ2-1; TRBD2 aligns across 10 bases. V trimming: 2 bases; J trimming: 3 bases; junction bases outside the gene matches: 4. The CDR3 totals 16 residues. The germline V gene has CDR1 MNHEY and CDR2 SMNVEV (reference sequence). The CDR3 sequence: CASSLHRTSGYNEQFF. Written as DNA, the CDR3 is TGTGCCAGCAGTTTACATAGGACTAGCGGCTACAATGAGCAGTTCTTC.

The chain couples TRBV20-1 to TRBJ1-2, with 12 bases lining up with TRBD1. Unmatched junction bases numbered 10, after V lost 0 bases and J lost 5 bases. This CDR3 is built from 17 residues. Germline loops: CDR1 DFQATT, CDR2 SNEGSKA (reference sequence). The CDR3 DNA is TGCAGTGCTAGAGAGTCCGGGACAGGGGGCCAGGAATATGGCTACACCTTC. Translating it yields CSARESGTGGQEYGYTF.

This clonotype showed up just once. CDR3 in DNA: TGCAGTGCTAGAGGTACGATTGAAGGGAACTACGAGCAGTACTTC. It yields the protein CSARGTIEGNYEQYF. The chain combines TRBV20-1 with TRBJ2-7; unclear D gene. The CDR3 extends over 15 amino acids. Trimming stripped 1 base from V and 3 bases from J, with 16 bases between. Looked up from germline, CDR1 is DFQATT and CDR2 is SNEGSKA (reference sequence).

This clonotype was seen ten or more times. This chain links TRBV20-1 with TRBJ2-1; D is ambiguous. CDR1 DFQATT and CDR2 SNEGSKA come from the germline V gene (reference sequence). With 3 bases removed from V and 2 bases from J, the gap between germline ends came to 11 bases. The length of the CDR3 is 14 residues. CDR3 nucleotide sequence: TGCAGTGCTAGTACCCCTGCCCCCTACAATGAGCAGTTCTTC. Its translation is CSASTPAPYNEQFF.

The V call is TRBV6-2 or TRBV6-3, the J call TRBJ2-7; 7 bases line up with TRBD2. V dropped 2 bases and J dropped 2; count of bases not matched to a gene: 3. Germline V gene sequence: CDR1 MNHEY, CDR2 SVGEGT. The CDR3 is 14 amino acids. The CDR3: CASSYASGTYEQYF. CDR3 coding DNA: TGTGCCAGCAGTTACGCTAGCGGTACCTACGAGCAGTACTTC.